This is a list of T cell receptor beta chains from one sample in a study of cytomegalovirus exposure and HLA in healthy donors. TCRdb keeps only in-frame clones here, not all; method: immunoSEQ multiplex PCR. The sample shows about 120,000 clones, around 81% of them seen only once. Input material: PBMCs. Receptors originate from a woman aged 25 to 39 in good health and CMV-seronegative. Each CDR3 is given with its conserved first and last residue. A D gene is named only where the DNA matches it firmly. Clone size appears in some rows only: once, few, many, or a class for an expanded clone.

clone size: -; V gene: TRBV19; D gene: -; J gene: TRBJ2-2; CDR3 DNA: TGTGCCAGTAGTCTCCGTTTAGCGAGCACCGGGGAGCTGTTTTTT; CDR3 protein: CASSLRLASTGELFF
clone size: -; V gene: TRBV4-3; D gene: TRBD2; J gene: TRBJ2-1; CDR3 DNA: TGCGCCAGCAGCCAAGATGGAGGACTAGCGGGAGCTGAGCAGTTCTTC; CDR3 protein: CASSQDGGLAGAEQFF
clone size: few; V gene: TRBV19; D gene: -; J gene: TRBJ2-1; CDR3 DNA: TGTGCCAGTAGTATATGGGAGGCGGGGGAGCAGTTCTTC; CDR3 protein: CASSIWEAGEQFF
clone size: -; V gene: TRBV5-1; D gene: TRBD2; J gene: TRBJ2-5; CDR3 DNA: TGCGCCAGCAGCGCGGGACTAGCGGTCCAAGAGACCCAGTACTTC; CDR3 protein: CASSAGLAVQETQYF
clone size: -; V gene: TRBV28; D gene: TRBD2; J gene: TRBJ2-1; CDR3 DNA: TGTGCCAGCAGAAAGCGGGAGGGTGGCAATGAGCAGTTCTTC; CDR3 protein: CASRKREGGNEQFF
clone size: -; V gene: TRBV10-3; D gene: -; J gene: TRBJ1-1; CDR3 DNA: TGTGCCATCAGTGAGGGCCAGGCGAACACTGAAGCTTTCTTT; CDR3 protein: CAISEGQANTEAFF
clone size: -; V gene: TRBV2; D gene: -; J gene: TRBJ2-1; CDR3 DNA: TGTGCCAGCGAAATGGGCTCCCGTGGGTCCTACAATGAGCAGTTCTTC; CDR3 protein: CASEMGSRGSYNEQFF
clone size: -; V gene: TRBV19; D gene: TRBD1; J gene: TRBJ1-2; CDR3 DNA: TGTGCCACGGGAGAGGGGGCTACTAACTATGGCTACACCTTC; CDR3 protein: CATGEGATNYGYTF
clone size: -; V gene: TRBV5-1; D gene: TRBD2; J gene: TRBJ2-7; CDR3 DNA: TGCGCCAGCAGCCCGCCTAGCGGGGGAGGAATTGACGAGCAGTACTTC; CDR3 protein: CASSPPSGGGIDEQYF
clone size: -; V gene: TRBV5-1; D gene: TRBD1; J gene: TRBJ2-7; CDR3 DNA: TGCGCCAGCAGCTTAGCTAGGGACAGGGTTACCTACGAGCAGTACTTC; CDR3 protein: CASSLARDRVTYEQYF
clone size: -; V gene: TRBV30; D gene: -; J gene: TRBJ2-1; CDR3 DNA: TGTGCCCATGAACCCGGAGTAATGAATGAGCAGTTCTTC; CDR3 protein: CAHEPGVMNEQFF
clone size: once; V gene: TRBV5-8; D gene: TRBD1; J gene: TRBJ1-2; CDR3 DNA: TGTGCCAGCAGCTTACCCGCAGGGGGGTATGGCTACACCTTC; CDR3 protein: CASSLPAGGYGYTF
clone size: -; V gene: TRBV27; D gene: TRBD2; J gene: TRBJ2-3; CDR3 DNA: TGTGCCAGCAGTTTCAACGCTTTGGGACTAGCGATAAGCACAGATACGCAGTATTTT; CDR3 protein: CASSFNALGLAISTDTQYF
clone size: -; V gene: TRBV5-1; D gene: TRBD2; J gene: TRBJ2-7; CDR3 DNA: TGCGCCAGCAGCTTGATGTGGCTAGCGGGAGCTCGCGAGCAGTACTTC; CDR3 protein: CASSLMWLAGAREQYF
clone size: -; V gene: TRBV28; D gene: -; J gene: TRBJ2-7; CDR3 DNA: TGTGCCAGCACCGGCGGGACCTACGAGCAGTACTTC; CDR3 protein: CASTGGTYEQYF
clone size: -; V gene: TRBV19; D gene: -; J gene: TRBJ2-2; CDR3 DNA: TGTGCCAGCAGGTTAGGGAACACCGGGGAGCTGTTTTTT; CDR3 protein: CASRLGNTGELFF
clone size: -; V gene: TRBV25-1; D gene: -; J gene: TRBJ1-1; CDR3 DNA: TGTGCCAGCAGTGCCTCTACAGGGAGGAACACTGAAGCTTTCTTT; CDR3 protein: CASSASTGRNTEAFF
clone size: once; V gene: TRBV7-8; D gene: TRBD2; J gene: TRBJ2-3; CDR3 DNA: TGTGCCAGCAGCCTCGCCCCCGTGGCGGGAGGGGACACGCAGTATTTT; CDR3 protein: CASSLAPVAGGDTQYF
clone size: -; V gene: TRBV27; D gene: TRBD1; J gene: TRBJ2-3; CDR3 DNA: TGTGCCAGCAGTTTAGCCAACTCGGGACAGGGGGCGATGGATACGCAGTATTTT; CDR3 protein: CASSLANSGQGAMDTQYF
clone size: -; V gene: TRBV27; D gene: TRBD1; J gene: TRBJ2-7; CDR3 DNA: TGTGCCAGCACTCCCGGGACAGGGAACTACGAGCAGTACTTC; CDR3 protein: CASTPGTGNYEQYF
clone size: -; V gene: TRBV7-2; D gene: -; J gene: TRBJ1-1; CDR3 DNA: TGTGCCAGCAGCTTAGACGTGGGGGGCACTGAAGCTTTCTTT; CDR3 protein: CASSLDVGGTEAFF
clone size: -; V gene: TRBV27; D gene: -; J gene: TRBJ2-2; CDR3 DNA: TGTGCCAGCCACACTAGGAGAGCCGGGGAGCTGTTTTTT; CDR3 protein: CASHTRRAGELFF
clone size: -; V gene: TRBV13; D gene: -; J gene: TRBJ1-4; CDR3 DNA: TGTGCCAGCAGCCCCGGACAGAGGAATGAAAAACTGTTTTTT; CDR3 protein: CASSPGQRNEKLFF
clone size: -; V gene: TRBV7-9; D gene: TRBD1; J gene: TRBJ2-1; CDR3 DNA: TGTGCCAGCATCATAAAGTGGGACAGCATCTACAATGAGCAGTTCTTC; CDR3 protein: CASIIKWDSIYNEQFF
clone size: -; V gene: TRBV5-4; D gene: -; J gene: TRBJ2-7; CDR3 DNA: TGTGCCAGCAGCTTGGCCGGGGGGCCAGCCTACGAGCAGTACTTC; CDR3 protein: CASSLAGGPAYEQYF
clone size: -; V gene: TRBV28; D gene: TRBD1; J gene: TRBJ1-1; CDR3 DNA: TGTGCCAGCAGTTTATTAGGACAGGGTGGAAACATCCTTGCTTTCTTT; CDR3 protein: CASSLLGQGGNILAFF
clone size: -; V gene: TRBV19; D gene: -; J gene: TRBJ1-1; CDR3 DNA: TGTGCCAGTAGTACCGTTGGGTACGGGACTGAAGCTTTCTTT; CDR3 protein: CASSTVGYGTEAFF
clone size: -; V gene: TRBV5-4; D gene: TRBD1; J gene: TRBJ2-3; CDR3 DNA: TGTGCCAGCAGCTTGGTGACAGGGGCCCTAGATACGCAGTATTTT; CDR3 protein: CASSLVTGALDTQYF
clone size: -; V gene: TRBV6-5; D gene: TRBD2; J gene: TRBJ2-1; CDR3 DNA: TGTGCCAGCTATGCCGGGACTAGCGCCTACAATGAGCAGTTCTTC; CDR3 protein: CASYAGTSAYNEQFF
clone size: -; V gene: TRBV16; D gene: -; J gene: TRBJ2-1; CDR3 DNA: TGTGCCAGCAGCCGACTAGGCGATGAGCAGTTCTTC; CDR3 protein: CASSRLGDEQFF
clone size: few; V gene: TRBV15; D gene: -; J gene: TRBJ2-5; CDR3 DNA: TGTGCCACCAGCAGAGGATGGAGTCAAGAGACCCAGTACTTC; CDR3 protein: CATSRGWSQETQYF
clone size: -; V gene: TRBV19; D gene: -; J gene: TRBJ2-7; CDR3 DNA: TGTGCCAGTAAGTTTGGCCACGAGCAGTACTTC; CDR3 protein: CASKFGHEQYF
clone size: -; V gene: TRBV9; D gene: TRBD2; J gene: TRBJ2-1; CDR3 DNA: TGTGCCAGCAGCGTTAAGTGGGCGGGAGGGCCTTTAGGCGACAATGAGCAGTTCTTC; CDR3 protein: CASSVKWAGGPLGDNEQFF
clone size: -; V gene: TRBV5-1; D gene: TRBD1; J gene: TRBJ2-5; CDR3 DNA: TGCGCCAGCAGCATAGGACAGGGAGGAGAGACCCAGTACTTC; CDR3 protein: CASSIGQGGETQYF
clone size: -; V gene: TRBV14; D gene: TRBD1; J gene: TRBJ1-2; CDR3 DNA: TGTGCCAGCAGCCAAGAACTCTCCGGGACAGGGTTCTTTGATGGCTACACCTTC; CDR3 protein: CASSQELSGTGFFDGYTF
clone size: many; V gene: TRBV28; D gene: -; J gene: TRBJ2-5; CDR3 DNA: TGTGCCAGCAGTCTTCAAGAGACCCAGTACTTC; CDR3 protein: CASSLQETQYF
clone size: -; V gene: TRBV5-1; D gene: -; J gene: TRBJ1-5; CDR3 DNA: TGCGCCAGCAGCCGGACACCTAGCAATCAGCCCCAGCATTTT; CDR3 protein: CASSRTPSNQPQHF
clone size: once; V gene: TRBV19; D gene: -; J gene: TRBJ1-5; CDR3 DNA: TGTGCCAGTAGGGGAGTAGCTCAGCCCCAGCATTTT; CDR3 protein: CASRGVAQPQHF
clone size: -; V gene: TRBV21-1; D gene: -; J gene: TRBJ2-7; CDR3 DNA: -; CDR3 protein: CASSILGGSYEQYF
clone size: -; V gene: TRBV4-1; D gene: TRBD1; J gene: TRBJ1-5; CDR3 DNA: TGCGCCAGCAGCCAAGATAGGGACAGGGCCCCTAATCGGCCCCAGCATTTT; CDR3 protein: CASSQDRDRAPNRPQHF
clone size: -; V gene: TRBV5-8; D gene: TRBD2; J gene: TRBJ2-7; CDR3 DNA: TGTGCCAGCAGAGGGACTAGCGGGAGGCCACCCTACGAGCAGTACTTC; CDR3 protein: CASRGTSGRPPYEQYF